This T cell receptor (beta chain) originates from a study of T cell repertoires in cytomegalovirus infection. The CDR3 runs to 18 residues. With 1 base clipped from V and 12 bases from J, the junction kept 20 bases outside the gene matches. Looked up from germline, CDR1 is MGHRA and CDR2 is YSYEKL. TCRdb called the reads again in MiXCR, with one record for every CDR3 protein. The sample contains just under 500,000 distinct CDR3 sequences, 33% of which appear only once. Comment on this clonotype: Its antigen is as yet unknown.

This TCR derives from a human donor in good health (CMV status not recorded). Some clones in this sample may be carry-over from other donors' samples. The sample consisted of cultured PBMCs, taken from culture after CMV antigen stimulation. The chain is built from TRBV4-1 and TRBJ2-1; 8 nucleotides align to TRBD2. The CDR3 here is CASSQVSLSSGSKRRQFF. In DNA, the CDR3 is TGCGCCAGCAGCCAAGTTTCTTTGAGCAGCGGGAGTAAACGTAGGCAGTTCTTC.